This T cell receptor (beta chain) was obtained from a study of cytomegalovirus exposure and HLA in healthy donors. The trim removed 7 bases at V and 1 base at J, leaving 5 bases unmatched. Germline values: CDR1 SNHLY, CDR2 FYNNEI. The CDR3 is 15 residues long. Among the approximately 110 subjects of the validation cohort, separate from the roughly 730-subject first cohort, were the donors. Study-level points and caveats: Some TCR beta chains (roughly 150 of them) were listed as cytomegalovirus-associated.

The table came from immunoSEQ multiplex PCR; TCRdb's copy has only in-frame clones and leaves some out. The profile shows 75,000 to 100,000 clones, 95% to 98% of them singletons. This clone was recorded only once. Antigen specificity is unknown. V is TRBV2 and J is TRBJ2-2; 8 nucleotides align to TRBD2. This TCR was sampled from a man younger than 35 in good health and CMV-seronegative. The specimen sequenced was PBMCs. The CDR3 bases are TGTGCCAGCAAATTGGGACTAGTGAACACCGGGGAGCTGTTTTTT. It specifies CASKLGLVNTGELFF.